One and the same sample provided the 26 T cell receptor beta chains below, sequenced in a study of Tregs in tolerant kidney transplant recipients. Using immunoSEQ multiplex PCR, the repertoire was profiled, and TCRdb retains in-frame clones only, with some absent. This sample has approximately 20,000 clones, with around three fifths found just once. These receptors' targets are unknown. What was sequenced was Tregs from blood cultured with allogeneic cells. Receptors originate from a human donor in good health.

A few counts support this clone. This chain uses TRBV5-1 with TRBJ1-2, with D possibly matching TRBD1 (6 bases). CDR1 SGHRS and CDR2 YFSETQ come from the germline V gene. The CDR3 is made up of 14 amino acids. The germline V and J ends were trimmed by 4 bases and 2 bases, with 12 bases remaining between them. The chain's CDR3 is CASSMGGRNYGYTF. As DNA, the CDR3 is TGCGCCAGCAGCATGGGGGGGCGCAACTATGGCTACACCTTC. The entire variable domain, with the rest obtained from reference TRBV5-1 and TRBJ1-2, is as follows: KAGVTQTPRYLIKTRGQQVTLSCSPISGHRSVSWYQQTPGQGLQFLFEYFSETQRNKGNFPGRFSGRQFSNSRSEMNVSTLELGDSALYLCASSMGGRNYGYTFGSGTRLTVV.

This chain uses TRBV7-9 with TRBJ2-7; no reliable D call. CDR3 length: 15 residues. Germline V gene sequence: CDR1 SEHNR, CDR2 FQNEAQ (reference sequence). Trimming shortened V by 5 bases and J by 2 bases, and 16 bases separated the two germline ends. The CDR3 sequence: CASSGPLVPTYEQYF. The CDR3 DNA follows: TGTGCCAGCAGCGGGCCACTTGTGCCCACCTACGAGCAGTACTTC. The complete variable domain, with remaining parts taken from reference TRBV7-9 and TRBJ2-7, reads DTGVSQNPRHKITKRGQNVTFRCDPISEHNRLYWYRQTLGQGPEFLTYFQNEAQLEKSRLLSDRFSAERPKGSFSTLEIQRTEQGDSAMYLCASSGPLVPTYEQYFGPGTRLTVT.

The rearrangement links TRBV7-9 to TRBJ2-1; maybe TRBD2 (6 bases). CDR1 and CDR2 (germline): SEHNR, FQNEAQ (reference sequence). This CDR3 is 19 amino acids long. V was trimmed by 4 bases and J by 3 bases, leaving 25 bases between them. The CDR3 bases are TGTGCCAGCAGCTCAGTACTAGGCGCCGGGGCGGGGAACTACAATGAGCAGTTCTTC. This translates into CASSSVLGAGAGNYNEQFF. The full variable domain, completed using reference TRBV7-9 and TRBJ2-1, is DTGVSQNPRHKITKRGQNVTFRCDPISEHNRLYWYRQTLGQGPEFLTYFQNEAQLEKSRLLSDRFSAERPKGSFSTLEIQRTEQGDSAMYLCASSSVLGAGAGNYNEQFFGPGTRLTVL.

This clone was counted only a few times. V usage is TRBV7-9 and J usage is TRBJ1-5, with D unresolved. In germline, CDR1 is SEHNR, CDR2 FQNEAQ (reference sequence). The ends were cut back, 8 bases at V and 1 base at J, with 9 bases in the middle. The CDR3 sequence is 13 residues long. The CDR3 reads CASAGSSNQPQHF. CDR3 in DNA: TGTGCCAGCGCCGGGAGCAGCAATCAGCCCCAGCATTTT.

A few counts support this clone. This chain links TRBV5-8 with TRBJ1-2; D is undetermined. V was trimmed by 6 bases and J by 1 base, leaving 13 bases between them. CDR3 length: 14 amino acids. The germline CDR1 and CDR2 sequences are SGHTS and YDEGEE. CDR3 in DNA: TGTGCCAGCACCCTACTGGGGAATAACTATGGCTACACCTTC. As protein: CASTLLGNNYGYTF.

The rearrangement links TRBV5-1 to TRBJ2-1, with 9 bases matching TRBD1. Per the germline V gene, CDR1 is SGHRS and CDR2 is YFSETQ. The CDR3 is made up of 14 amino acids. The V segment lost 2 bases and the J segment 5 bases; nucleotides outside the gene matches: 2. The CDR3 DNA reads TGCGCCAGCAGCTTCGGGACAGGGAACAATGAGCAGTTCTTC. It is translated as CASSFGTGNNEQFF.

The V call is TRBV19, the J call TRBJ1-1; tentative D call: TRBD1 (5 bases). CDR3 length: 15 amino acids. Trimming cost V 2 bases and J 4 bases, with 14 bases left between them. CDR1 is LNHDA, CDR2 SQIVND, per germline (reference sequence). This CDR3 reads CASSIRAERGTEAFF. For the CDR3, the DNA is TGTGCCAGTAGTATAAGGGCAGAAAGGGGCACTGAAGCTTTCTTT.

V usage is TRBV18 and J usage is TRBJ1-1, with TRBD1 identical over 7 bases. The CDR3 sequence is 16 residues long. From germline, CDR1 is KGHSH and CDR2 LQKENI. The junction had 14 bases not matched to a gene; V was cut back by 6 bases and J by 4 bases. The CDR3 DNA reads TGTGCCAGCTCTCTAAACAGGGGCGGCCTTGGCACTGAAGCTTTCTTT. Its translation: CASSLNRGGLGTEAFF.

This sequence joins TRBV5-8 and TRBJ1-5; possibly TRBD1 for D (5 bases). In germline, CDR1 is SGHTS, CDR2 YDEGEE. The V and J ends lost 5 bases and 2 bases respectively, with 26 bases between them. This CDR3 region has 19 residues. CDR3 sequence (DNA): TGTGCCAGCAGTCCATTTTTAGGGATAAGTCAGGGAGGCAATCAGCCCCAGCATTTT. It is translated as CASSPFLGISQGGNQPQHF.

Of note for this clone: One end of the junction does not line up with germline, which may come from a read error. This chain joins TRBV30 and TRBJ2-7; TRBD2 matches at 12 bases. Germline loops: CDR1 GTSNPN, CDR2 SVGIG (reference sequence). This CDR3 is 14 amino acids long. The CDR3 is CVWSVRLAGEYEYF. The CDR3 bases are TGTGTCTGGAGTGTACGACTAGCGGGAGAGTACGAGTACTTC.

V and J are TRBV19 and TRBJ2-7, with D maybe TRBD2 (5 bases). V was cut by 1 base and J by 1 base, with 8 bases left in between. This CDR3 is built from 14 residues. Germline CDR1 and CDR2: LNHDA and SQIVND (reference sequence). The CDR3 sequence is CASSIGRGSYEQYF. As DNA, the CDR3 is TGTGCCAGTAGTATAGGACGGGGTTCCTACGAGCAGTACTTC.

V gene TRBV5-1 combines with J gene TRBJ2-1, with D possibly matching TRBD2 (6 bases). This CDR3 region has 13 residues. The V gene's germline CDR1 is SGHRS and CDR2 YFSETQ. V was trimmed by 5 bases and J by 5 bases, leaving 11 bases between them. CDR3 sequence (DNA): TGCGCCAGCAGGGGAGGCGGAGACAATGAGCAGTTCTTC. Protein sequence: CASRGGGDNEQFF.

The chain uses TRBV6-5 and TRBJ2-1; a weak D match, TRBD2 (5 bases). CDR3 length: 13 amino acids. The germline V gene has CDR1 MNHEY and CDR2 SVGAGI. The ends were cut back, 8 bases at V and 5 bases at J, with 13 bases in the middle. The CDR3 loop reads CASLATKDNEQFF. The DNA for the CDR3 is TGTGCCAGCCTAGCAACGAAAGACAATGAGCAGTTCTTC.

The CDR3 sequence is CATSTPRAGGYGYTF. CDR3 nucleotide sequence: TGTGCCACCAGCACCCCCAGGGCCGGTGGCTATGGCTACACCTTC. V is TRBV15 and J is TRBJ1-2; D is perhaps TRBD1 (5 bases). CDR3 length: 15 residues. Germline V gene sequence: CDR1 LNHNV, CDR2 YYDKDF (reference sequence). Trimming removed 4 bases at V and 4 bases at J, with 16 bases between.

The V gene is TRBV11-1, the J gene TRBJ1-1; tentatively, D is TRBD1 (6 bases). CDR3 length: 15 residues. Trimming shortened V by 1 base and J by 5 bases, and 14 bases separated the two germline ends. The germline gives CDR1 SGHAT, CDR2 FQDESV (reference sequence). The CDR3 DNA follows: TGTGCCAGCAGCTTAGGAGGACAGCGAGGGACTGAAGCTTTCTTT. This gives the protein CASSLGGQRGTEAFF.

V and J are TRBV9 and TRBJ1-1; D gene ambiguous. Germline values: CDR1 SGDLS, CDR2 YYNGEE. This CDR3 has 11 residues. V lost 3 bases, J lost 11 bases, and 11 bases lay in between. The CDR3 nucleotides are TGTGCCAGCAGCGCGCAATCGGGTGCTTTCTTT. This translates into CASSAQSGAFF. The variable domain in full, completed from reference TRBV9 and TRBJ1-1, reads DSGVTQTPKHLITATGQRVTLRCSPRSGDLSVYWYQQSLDQGLQFLIQYYNGEERAKGNILERFSAQQFPDLHSELNLSSLELGDSALYFCASSAQSGAFFGQGTRLTVV.

The CDR3 is CASSFGDRSNSPLHF. The CDR3 DNA is TGCGCCAGCAGCTTTGGGGACAGGTCGAATTCACCCCTCCACTTT. The chain is built from TRBV5-1 and TRBJ1-6, with 8 positions matching TRBD1. Germline-derived CDR1 and CDR2 are SGHRS and YFSETQ. The CDR3 is made up of 15 amino acids. With 2 bases clipped from V and 7 bases from J, the junction kept 5 bases outside the gene matches.

The chain carries TRBV7-2 and TRBJ2-7; possible D gene TRBD2, 6 bases. CDR3 length: 14 amino acids. Germline V gene data show CDR1 as SGHTA and CDR2 as FQGNSA. V lost 5 bases and J 5 bases, leaving 16 bases between the germline ends. The CDR3 nucleotides are TGTGCCAGCAGCAAAAGACTAGTCCTGGACGAGCAGTACTTC. It is translated as CASSKRLVLDEQYF.

This clone was seen a few times. The chain recombines TRBV5-1 with TRBJ2-2; TRBD2 aligns across 8 bases. J gave up 6 bases and V 4 bases, and 11 bases lay outside the gene matches. The CDR3 consists of 16 residues. Per the germline V gene, CDR1 is SGHRS and CDR2 is YFSETQ. CDR3 region: CASSPVRAGGAGELFF. In DNA, the CDR3 is TGCGCCAGCAGCCCTGTGCGGGCCGGGGGGGCCGGGGAGCTGTTTTTT.

Turning to this clone: This likely comes from a read error, as the CDR3 has no conserved phenylalanine or tryptophan at its end. It is unclear where the CDR3 begins or ends on the DNA, so no DNA is shown, and the CDR3 is as TCRdb lists it. The chain couples TRBV4-3 to TRBJ2-7. Counting both end residues, the CDR3 totals 8 amino acids. Germline CDR1 LGHNA, CDR2 YSLEER. The CDR3 reads CASSQQVE.

This clone was detected a few times. The chain uses TRBV6-5 and TRBJ1-2; D gene ambiguous. CDR1 and CDR2 (germline): MNHEY, SVGAGI. This CDR3 comprises 11 residues. Trimming cost V 7 bases and J 8 bases, with 11 bases left between them. CDR3 in amino acids: CASKAGLGYTF. CDR3 nucleotides: TGTGCCAGCAAGGCGGGGTTAGGCTACACCTTC.

This clone was counted between two and nine times. J is TRBJ2-7 and V is TRBV4-2; D remains ambiguous. The CDR3 has 15 amino acids. The V end was cut by 1 base, the J end by 3 bases, with 13 bases between. In germline, CDR1 is LGHNA, CDR2 YNFKEQ. The CDR3 DNA reads as TGTGCCAGCAGCCAAGGGGGAACGAGGAGCTACGAGCAGTACTTC. It encodes CASSQGGTRSYEQYF.

This clone was counted between two and nine times. The chain links TRBV10-1 to TRBJ2-7; 7 bases line up with TRBD1. Germline lookup yields CDR1 WNHNN and CDR2 SYGVQD (reference sequence). CDR3 length equals 15 residues. V trimming: 4 bases; J trimming: 2 bases; junction bases outside the gene matches: 8. The CDR3 DNA sequence: TGCGCCAGCAGTGTAGGACAGGCCACTACCTACGAGCAGTACTTC. Translated, it gives CASSVGQATTYEQYF.

V usage is TRBV28 and J usage is TRBJ1-5; 12 nucleotides match TRBD1. The CDR3 totals 15 residues. J lost 7 bases, V lost 5 bases, and 6 bases had no gene match. Per the germline V gene, CDR1 is MDHEN and CDR2 is SYDVKM. The CDR3 loop is CASSPGDRGRQPQHF. The CDR3 DNA follows: TGTGCCAGCAGTCCGGGGGACAGGGGGCGACAGCCCCAGCATTTT.

This clone was picked up a small number of times. The gene calls are TRBV5-4 and TRBJ2-3; TRBD2 might be the D (6 bases). Trimming shortened V by 4 bases and J by 0 bases, and 15 bases separated the two germline ends. CDR1 and CDR2 (germline): SGHNT, YYREEE (reference sequence). The CDR3 loop spans 16 amino acids. CDR3 sequence reads: CASSPPSATSTDTQYF. The CDR3 DNA follows: TGTGCCAGCAGCCCCCCTAGCGCGACTAGCACAGATACGCAGTATTTT.

J is TRBJ2-2 and V is TRBV19, with 10 bases that match TRBD1. The germline V gene has CDR1 LNHDA and CDR2 SQIVND (reference sequence). V lost 6 bases, J lost 2 bases, and 9 bases stayed unmatched. The CDR3 extends over 17 amino acids. CDR3 bases: TGTGCCAGTAGGGAAGACAGGGGGCAGGTAAACACCGGGGAGCTGTTTTTT. It codes for CASREDRGQVNTGELFF. Full variable domain (remainder filled in from reference TRBV19 and TRBJ2-2): DGGITQSPKYLFRKEGQNVTLSCEQNLNHDAMYWYRQDPGQGLRLIYYSQIVNDFQKGDIAEGYSVSREKKESFPLTVTSAQKNPTAFYLCASREDRGQVNTGELFFGEGSRLTVL.